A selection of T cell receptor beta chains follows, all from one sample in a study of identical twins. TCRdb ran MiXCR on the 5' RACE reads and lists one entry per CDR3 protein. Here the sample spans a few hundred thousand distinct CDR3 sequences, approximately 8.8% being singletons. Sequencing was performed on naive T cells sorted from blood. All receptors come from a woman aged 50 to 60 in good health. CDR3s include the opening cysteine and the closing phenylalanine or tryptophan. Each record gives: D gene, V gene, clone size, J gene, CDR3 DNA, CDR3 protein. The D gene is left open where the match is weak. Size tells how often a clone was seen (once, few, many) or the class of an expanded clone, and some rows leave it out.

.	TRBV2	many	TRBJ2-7	TGTGCCAGCAACAGGGAGGACGAGCAGTACTTC	CASNREDEQYF
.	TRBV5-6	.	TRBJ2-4	TGTGCCAGCAGCTTATACTCTCTAGCCAAAAACATTCAGTACTTC	CASSLYSLAKNIQYF
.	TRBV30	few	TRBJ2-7	TGTGCCTGGAGTCGAATTTCCTACGAGCAGTACTTC	CAWSRISYEQYF
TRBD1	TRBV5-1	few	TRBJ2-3	TGCGCCAGCAGCCTAGGGGACAGGGTTGCAGATACGCAGTATTTT	CASSLGDRVADTQYF
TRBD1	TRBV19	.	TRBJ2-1	TGTGCCAGTAGTATAGAGGGGGACAGGGGGCGGATAAGCTCCTACAATGAGCAGTTCTTC	CASSIEGDRGRISSYNEQFF
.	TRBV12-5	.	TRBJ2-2	TGTGCTAGTGGTTTTACATTAGCCTTGAACACCGGGGAGCTGTTTTTT	CASGFTLALNTGELFF
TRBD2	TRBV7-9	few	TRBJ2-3	TGTGCCAGCCGGACTAGAAGGACAGATACGCAGTATTTT	CASRTRRTDTQYF
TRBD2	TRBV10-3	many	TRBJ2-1	TGTGCCATGGGGACTAGCGTTGGCAATGAGCAGTTCTTC	CAMGTSVGNEQFF
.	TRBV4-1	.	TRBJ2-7	TGCGCCAGCAGCCCCCAAGAGACAGGCCGCTACGAGCAGTACTTC	CASSPQETGRYEQYF
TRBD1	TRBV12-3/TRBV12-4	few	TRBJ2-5	TGTGCCAGCAGTGGACAGGGGACCCAAGAGACCCAGTACTTC	CASSGQGTQETQYF
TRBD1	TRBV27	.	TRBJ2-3	TGTGCCAGCAGCCGAGTCGGTGACAGGGGACCAGATACGCAGTATTTT	CASSRVGDRGPDTQYF
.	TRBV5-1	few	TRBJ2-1	TGCGCCAGCAGCTCCTTTTCAGGGGGGACTGAGCAGTTCTTC	CASSSFSGGTEQFF
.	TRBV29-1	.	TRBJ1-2	TGCAGCGTCGAGAATCCAGACAGCTATGGCTACACCTTC	CSVENPDSYGYTF
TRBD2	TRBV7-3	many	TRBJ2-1	TGTGCCAGCAGCCTAAACGCTAGGAGGCGGGGGGGCTGGAATGAGCAGTTCTTC	CASSLNARRRGGWNEQFF
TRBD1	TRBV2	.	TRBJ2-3	TGTGCCAGCAGTCTTTGGACAGGGGGCTCGACAGATACGCAGTATTTT	CASSLWTGGSTDTQYF
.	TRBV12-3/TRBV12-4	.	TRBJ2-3	TGTGCCAGCAGTTTCGGGGCCAACACAGATACGCAGTATTTT	CASSFGANTDTQYF
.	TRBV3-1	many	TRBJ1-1	TGTGCCAGCAGCCAACTTGCGAACACTGAAGCTTTCTTT	CASSQLANTEAFF
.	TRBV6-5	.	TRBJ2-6	TGTGCCAGCAGTTACTTCCCACAGGGTACTGGGGCCAACGTCCTGACTTTC	CASSYFPQGTGANVLTF
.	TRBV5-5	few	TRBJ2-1	TGTGCCAGCAGCTTGATGGGAGGCTTCAATGAGCAGTTCTTC	CASSLMGGFNEQFF
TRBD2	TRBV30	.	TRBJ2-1	TGTGCCTGGAGTGGACTAGCGGCCCCTACGAATGAGCAGTTCTTC	CAWSGLAAPTNEQFF
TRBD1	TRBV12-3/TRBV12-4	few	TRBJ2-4	TGTGCCAGCAGGACAGGGGGCGCCTTAAACATTCAGTACTTC	CASRTGGALNIQYF
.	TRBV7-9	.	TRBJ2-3	TGTGCCAACCAGGACGGCCCGGGCCAAAAAGATACGCAGTATTTT	CANQDGPGQKDTQYF
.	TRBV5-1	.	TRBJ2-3	TGCGCCAGCAGCATAGCAGCCCACAACGCAGATACGCAGTATTTT	CASSIAAHNADTQYF
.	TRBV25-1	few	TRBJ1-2	TGTGCCGTACGGGACGACTACCGCTATGGCTACACCTTC	CAVRDDYRYGYTF
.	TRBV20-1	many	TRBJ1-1	TGCAGTGCTTCCCATCCACAGGGACGGAACACTGAAGCTTTCTTT	CSASHPQGRNTEAFF
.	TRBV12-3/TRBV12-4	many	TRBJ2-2	TGTGCCAGCAGTTCACTAGGAAGAAACACCGGGGAGCTGTTTTTT	CASSSLGRNTGELFF
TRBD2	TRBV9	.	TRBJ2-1	TGTGCCAGCAGCAAAGGACTAGCGGCCCCAGAGCAGTTCTTC	CASSKGLAAPEQFF
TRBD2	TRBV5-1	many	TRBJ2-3	TGCGCCAGCAGCTTGGAGGGACTAGGACCAGATACGCAGTATTTT	CASSLEGLGPDTQYF
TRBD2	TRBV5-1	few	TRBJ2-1	TGCGCCAGCAGCTTGACTAGCGGGAGGTATGGGGATGAGCAGTTCTTC	CASSLTSGRYGDEQFF
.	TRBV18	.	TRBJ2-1	TGTGCCAGCTCACCTTTGGGGGTCCCGGGCAACAATGAGCAGTTCTTC	CASSPLGVPGNNEQFF
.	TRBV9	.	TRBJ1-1	TGTGCCAGCAGCGTAGCTATAAAGGCGAATGGGGACACTGAAGCTTTCTTT	CASSVAIKANGDTEAFF
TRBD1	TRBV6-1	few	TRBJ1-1	TGTGCCAGCAAGGCAGGGGGAGGTACTGAAGCTTTCTTT	CASKAGGGTEAFF
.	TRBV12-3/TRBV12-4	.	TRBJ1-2	TGTGCCAGCACCCTAAGCGGGATCTATGGCTACACCTTC	CASTLSGIYGYTF
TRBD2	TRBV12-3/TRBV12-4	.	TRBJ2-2	TGTGCCAGCAGTTCCCCAGGGACTAGTAATAACGGGGAGCTGTTTTTT	CASSSPGTSNNGELFF
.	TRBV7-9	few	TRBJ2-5	TGTGCCAGCAGCTTAAGGTTGTGGGAGACCCAGTACTTC	CASSLRLWETQYF
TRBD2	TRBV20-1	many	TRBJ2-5	TGCAGTGCTCTAACCCTAGCGGGCGCAGGGGAGACCCAGTACTTC	CSALTLAGAGETQYF
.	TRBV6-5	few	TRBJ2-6	TGTGCCAGCAGTTACTCCAGGGGCGTATCTGGGGCCAACGTCCTGACTTTC	CASSYSRGVSGANVLTF
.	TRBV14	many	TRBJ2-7	TGTGCCAGCAGCCAAATCTACGAGCAGTACTTC	CASSQIYEQYF
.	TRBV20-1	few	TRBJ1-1	TGCAGTGCTTCACATACGGACGAGAATGAAGCTTTCTTT	CSASHTDENEAFF
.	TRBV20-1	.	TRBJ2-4	TGCAGTGCTAGAGAAGCCCTGAGAACCATTCAGTACTTC	CSAREALRTIQYF
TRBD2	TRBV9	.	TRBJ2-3	TGTGCCAGCAGCGGCGGGGGGCTTCGCACAGATACGCAGTATTTT	CASSGGGLRTDTQYF
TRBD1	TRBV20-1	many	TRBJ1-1	TGCAGTGCTAGAGAAGGGGACAGGGCCTACACTGAAGCTTTCTTT	CSAREGDRAYTEAFF
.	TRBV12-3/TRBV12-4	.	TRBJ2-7	TGTGCCAGCAGCCTCAGCTTGGGAGCCTACGAGCAGTACTTC	CASSLSLGAYEQYF
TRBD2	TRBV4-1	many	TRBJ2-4	TGCGCCAGCAGCCAGCTATTACTAGCGGGAGGGGGCAAAAACATTCAGTACTTC	CASSQLLLAGGGKNIQYF
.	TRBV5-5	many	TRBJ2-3	TGTGCCAGCAGCTTGCACAAATACACAGATACGCAGTATTTT	CASSLHKYTDTQYF
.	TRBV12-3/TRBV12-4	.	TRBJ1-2	TGTGCCAGAAGCCTCCCATGGAGCGACTATGGCTACACCTTC	CARSLPWSDYGYTF
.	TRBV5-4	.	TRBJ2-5	TGTGCCAGCAGCTCGTTCGACAGGATCAAAGAGACCCAGTACTTC	CASSSFDRIKETQYF
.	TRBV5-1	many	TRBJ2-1	TGCGCCAGCAGCCCCCAGCGCGGGTTGTCCTACAATGAGCAGTTCTTC	CASSPQRGLSYNEQFF
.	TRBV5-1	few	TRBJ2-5	TGCGCCAGCAGCTTGTGGACTAAACAAGAGACCCAGTACTTC	CASSLWTKQETQYF
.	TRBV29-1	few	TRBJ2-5	TGCAGCGTTCGGGAGTGGGTGGAAGAGACCCAGTACTTC	CSVREWVEETQYF
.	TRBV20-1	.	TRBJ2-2	TGCAGTGCTAGAGATCTAGGGGTTGGGACCGGGGAGCTGTTTTTT	CSARDLGVGTGELFF